The T cell receptor beta chain under discussion was sequenced for a study of memory CD4+ T cells and cytomegalovirus serostatus. The CDR3 has 11 amino acids. CDR1 is MDHEN, CDR2 SYDVKM, per germline. V lost 3 bases to trimming and J lost 3 bases, with 2 bases between them. The sort gate was single viable CD3+CD4+CD8-CD45RO+ cells for memory CD4+ T cells. This clone was counted ten times or more. Profiling relied on immunoSEQ multiplex PCR, and the TCRdb table lists in-frame clones only, not all of them. This table holds around 54,000 clones, about 73% found once. The source of this sequence is an adult in good health and CMV-seropositive. Sequencing input: memory CD4+ T cells from blood. J is TRBJ2-5 and V is TRBV28; D is unclear. CDR3 DNA sequence: TGTGCCAGCAGTTTGAAAGAGACCCAGTACTTC. Amino acids: CASSLKETQYF.